The 6 T cell receptor beta chains below were found in one sample sequenced in a study of synovial regulatory T cells in juvenile arthritis. Here immunoSEQ multiplex PCR was the method, and the copy in TCRdb shows in-frame clones only, minus some. The table lists some 9,700 clones. Specimen: Treg cells from blood. Specified subset: remaining (HLA-DR-negative) circulating blood Treg cells. Receptors were obtained from a donor aged 2 to 35 with juvenile idiopathic arthritis.

The V gene is TRBV5-6, the J gene TRBJ2-7; the D call of TRBD2 rests on TCRdb alone, since no DNA is present to check it. The germline CDR1 and CDR2 sequences are SGHDT and YYEEEE. The CDR3 totals 13 residues. No DNA sequence is on record. CDR3 protein: CASSTVTRSEQYF.

The rearrangement uses TRBV10-3 and TRBJ2-5; checking the TCRdb D call of TRBD1 is not possible without DNA. CDR1 and CDR2 from the germline V gene are ENHRY and SYGVKD. CDR3 length: 12 residues. No DNA is given. The chain's CDR3 is CAIRGPEETQYF.

This chain joins TRBV18 and TRBJ1-4; TCRdb's D call of TRBD1 is untestable without DNA. The CDR3 has 15 amino acids. A DNA sequence was not provided. In germline, CDR1 is KGHSH, CDR2 LQKENI. This CDR3 reads CASSPRDRGFEKLFF.

The chain joins TRBV5-6 to TRBJ2-3; TCRdb outputs TRBD2, but without DNA this stays unchecked. This CDR3 region has 15 residues. No DNA was logged. Germline loops: CDR1 SGHDT, CDR2 YYEEEE. The CDR3 spells CASSALAGSTDTQYF.

The rearrangement links TRBV2 to TRBJ2-2; TCRdb indicates TRBD2, and absent DNA this call remains unverified. The germline V gene encodes CDR1 SNHLY and CDR2 FYNNEI. This CDR3 has 17 residues. The protein alone is recorded here. This CDR3 reads CASSVQKAREETGELFF.

V usage is TRBV18 and J usage is TRBJ1-2. Germline V CDR1 and CDR2: KGHSH, LQKENI. The CDR3 has 13 amino acids. Only the protein sequence is given. This chain's CDR3 is CASSPDPNYGYTF.